A single T cell receptor (beta chain) is shown here with its context. Unmatched junction bases numbered 10, after V lost 7 bases and J lost 7 bases. The CDR3 is 12 residues long. The germline V gene has CDR1 SQVTM and CDR2 ANQGSEA. This record belongs to a study of T cells after yellow fever vaccination. UMIs were added to TCR cDNA along with a universal primer site when it was made by 5'RACE template switching. MiXCR, applied by TCRdb to the 5' RACE reads, yields one record per CDR3 protein. Of hundreds of thousands of distinct CDR3 sequences listed, 18% are singletons. The sequence was collected from a man aged 18 to 29 who received the YFV17D yellow fever vaccine. The starting material was PBMCs, obtained before the yellow fever booster vaccination. The rearrangement links TRBV29-1 to TRBJ2-7, with TRBD1 matching 7 bases. CDR3 coding DNA: TGCAGCGGCGGACAGGCTCCGCGAGAGCAGTACTTC. It translates to CSGGQAPREQYF.